These 15 T cell receptor beta chains were all obtained from the same sample, sequenced in a study of beta chain features in type 1 diabetes. Expressed TCRB transcripts were sequenced, since all the RNA that had been isolated was reverse transcribed. TCRdb's table, derived via immunoSEQ multiplex PCR, lists solely in-frame clones and lacks some. The sample records 350,000 or so clones, about 20% being singletons. The sequenced material came from naive CD4+ T cells from blood. These receptor sequences come from a woman younger than 35 in good health.

The V and J genes are TRBV11-2 and TRBJ2-1; perhaps TRBD1 as D (5 bases). Germline V gene sequence: CDR1 SGHAT, CDR2 FQNNGV. Trimming shortened V by 1 base and J by 15 bases, and 16 bases separated the two germline ends. The CDR3 sequence is 13 residues long. Here the CDR3 DNA reads TGTGCCAGCAGCTTAGTCCGTTCCCAGGGTCTGTTCTTC. Translated: CASSLVRSQGLFF.

The chain combines TRBV2 with TRBJ2-7, with D perhaps matching TRBD2 (6 bases). This CDR3 region has 12 residues. V lost 9 bases and J lost 4, with 13 bases in between. The germline V gene has CDR1 SNHLY and CDR2 FYNNEI. CDR3 coding DNA: TGTGCCAGTCACCTTGGGGGGTACGAGCAGTACTTC. Translation gives CASHLGGYEQYF.

This clone has just a few counts. The gene calls are TRBV5-1 and TRBJ2-3; D is possibly TRBD1 (7 bases). CDR3 length: 15 residues. Per the germline V gene, CDR1 is SGHRS and CDR2 is YFSETQ. V dropped 3 bases and J dropped 2 bases, with 13 bases sitting between them. For the CDR3, the DNA is TGCGCCAGCAGCTCGGAGGGGGCTTACACAGATACGCAGTATTTT. This translates into CASSSEGAYTDTQYF.

This sequence joins TRBV30 and TRBJ1-2; D is unresolved. Germline loops: CDR1 GTSNPN, CDR2 SVGIG (reference sequence). V lost 2 bases, J lost 2 bases, and 9 bases lay in between. The CDR3 is made up of 13 amino acids. CDR3 DNA sequence: TGTGCCTGGAGTCCCACGGGAAACTATGGCTACACCTTC. Protein product: CAWSPTGNYGYTF.

This clone was counted a few times. The chain carries TRBV10-3 and TRBJ1-1; tentatively, D is TRBD1 (5 bases). The germline V and J ends were trimmed by 6 bases and 5 bases, with 13 bases remaining between them. The CDR3 runs to 13 residues. Germline lookup yields CDR1 ENHRY and CDR2 SYGVKD. CDR3: CAISPGEGTEAFF. The DNA for the CDR3 is TGTGCCATCAGCCCCGGGGAGGGGACTGAAGCTTTCTTT.

The chain recombines TRBV2 with TRBJ1-2, with D possibly being TRBD1 (5 bases). The CDR3 consists of 13 residues. Germline V lookup: CDR1 SNHLY, CDR2 FYNNEI. With 6 bases removed from V and 8 bases from J, the gap between germline ends came to 16 bases. CDR3 amino acids: CASSGDSRGGYTF. DNA of the CDR3: TGTGCCAGCAGCGGGGACTCCAGAGGAGGCTACACCTTC.

The V gene is TRBV19, the J gene TRBJ1-1, with TRBD1 as a possible D gene (5 bases). Germline V CDR1 and CDR2: LNHDA, SQIVND (reference sequence). The CDR3 consists of 15 residues. V lost 5 bases and J lost 1, with 14 bases in between. CDR3 region: CASSLSGLKNTEAFF. DNA of the CDR3: TGTGCCAGTAGTCTTTCGGGACTGAAGAACACTGAAGCTTTCTTT.

This clone was observed a handful of times. The chain has TRBV6-1 and TRBJ2-7; D is perhaps TRBD2 (6 bases). Trimming took off 1 base at V and 6 bases at J, with 10 bases between the two ends. CDR1 MNHNS and CDR2 SASEGT come from the germline V gene. This CDR3 has 13 amino acids. The CDR3 loop reads CASSEGPSVEQYF. DNA of the CDR3: TGTGCCAGCAGTGAAGGCCCTAGCGTCGAGCAGTACTTC.

The chain combines TRBV7-9 with TRBJ2-1; D might be TRBD1 (5 bases). In germline, CDR1 is SEHNR, CDR2 FQNEAQ (reference sequence). V lost 0 bases to trimming and J lost 10 bases, with 16 bases between them. This CDR3 has 15 residues. In DNA, the CDR3 is TGTGCCAGCAGCTTAGCTAGGGGCAGGGCCCGCGAGCAGTTCTTC. It encodes CASSLARGRAREQFF.

This clone has only a few counts. The chain couples TRBV29-1 to TRBJ1-2; D possibly corresponds to TRBD1 (6 bases). The CDR3 has 13 residues. Deletions cut 4 bases from V and 14 bases from J, with 23 bases between. CDR1 is SQVTM, CDR2 ANQGSEA, per germline. The CDR3 protein is CSVARTSRGGSTF. CDR3 nucleotide sequence: TGCAGCGTTGCAAGGACCTCACGAGGGGGTAGTACCTTC.

The V gene is TRBV30, the J gene TRBJ1-5; no definite D call. The CDR3 has 13 amino acids. Trimming removed 0 bases at V and 6 bases at J, with 9 bases between. CDR1 is GTSNPN and CDR2 is SVGIG in the germline V gene (reference sequence). In DNA, the CDR3 is TGTGCCTGGAGTGTGGAAGCGGCTCAGCCCCAGCATTTT. Its protein product is CAWSVEAAQPQHF.

The gene calls are TRBV19 and TRBJ2-1, with 7 bases aligning to TRBD1. The V and J ends lost 3 bases and 10 bases, in that order; junction bases with no gene match: 18. CDR1 and CDR2 (germline): LNHDA, SQIVND (reference sequence). CDR3 length: 17 residues. This CDR3 reads CASSMRGRLARKVEQFF. The CDR3 DNA sequence: TGTGCCAGTAGTATGAGGGGGCGACTCGCAAGAAAGGTCGAGCAGTTCTTC. The full variable domain, its missing parts supplied by reference TRBV19 and TRBJ2-1, is DGGITQSPKYLFRKEGQNVTLSCEQNLNHDAMYWYRQDPGQGLRLIYYSQIVNDFQKGDIAEGYSVSREKKESFPLTVTSAQKNPTAFYLCASSMRGRLARKVEQFFGPGTRLTVL.

For this clone: Other DNA sequences in this specimen translate into the identical CDR3. The V call is TRBV15, the J call TRBJ2-7; 8 bases are a match to TRBD1. Germline-derived CDR1 and CDR2 are LNHNV and YYDKDF (reference sequence). J gave up 3 bases and V 5 bases, and 3 bases lay outside the gene matches. CDR3 length: 13 amino acids. CDR3 nucleotide sequence: TGTGCCACCAGCCGCGACAGGGGCTACGAGCAGTACTTC. Encoded protein: CATSRDRGYEQYF.

This chain links TRBV9 with TRBJ1-5, with TRBD1 matching 7 bases. CDR3 size: 14 residues. Germline assignment: CDR1 SGDLS and CDR2 YYNGEE. The J segment lost 3 bases and the V segment lost 4 bases, leaving 4 bases of the junction unmatched. The CDR3 bases are TGTGCCAGCAGCTCCGGGACAGACAATCAGCCCCAGCATTTT. It translates to CASSSGTDNQPQHF.

The chain has TRBV5-4 and TRBJ2-3, with TRBD2 identical over 11 bases. Germline trimming cut 3 bases from V and 3 bases from J; bases unmatched to any gene: 3. CDR1 is SGHNT and CDR2 is YYREEE in the germline V gene (reference sequence). This CDR3 region has 15 residues. The CDR3 loop is CASSSGLAETDTQYF. CDR3 in DNA: TGTGCCAGCAGCTCGGGACTAGCGGAAACAGATACGCAGTATTTT.